Following are 2 T cell receptor beta chains from one sample sequenced in a study of OX40 agonist ivuxolimab in advanced cancers. Assay: immunoSEQ multiplex PCR; the TCRdb copy retains only in-frame clones and omits some. Among roughly 77,000 clones listed, approximately 80% were seen once. This specimen was CD4+ or CD8+ T cells sorted from blood, taken in a trial of the OX40 agonist ivuxolimab. The receptors originated from an adult with an advanced solid tumor such as melanoma, head and neck, liver or kidney cancer.

The rearrangement uses TRBV9 and TRBJ2-2, with 12 bases lining up with TRBD2. V lost 6 bases to trimming and J lost 3 bases; unmatched junction nucleotides: 9. The CDR3 covers 17 residues. Germline V CDR1 and CDR2: SGDLS, YYNGEE. The CDR3 DNA sequence: TGTGCCAGCACCCAGACTAGCGGGAGCGCATACACCGGGGAGCTGTTTTTT. This translates into CASTQTSGSAYTGELFF.

The chain uses TRBV7-3 and TRBJ1-2; the D is unclear. CDR1 and CDR2 (germline): SGHTA, FQGTGA. There are 13 residues in the CDR3. Trimming removed 6 bases from V and 4 bases from J, with 12 bases in between. The CDR3: CASSRGTTYGYTF. CDR3 nucleotides: TGTGCCAGCAGTCGCGGTACCACCTATGGCTACACCTTC.